The 16 T cell receptor beta chains below were found in one sample sequenced in a study of shared clonotypes between healthy human individuals (dated by TCRdb to the early 2020s). For the CD8 naive samples, CD45RO-negative cells were positively selected for CCR7, yielding a CD45RA+CCR7+ population from which TemRA cells were excluded. Libraries were made using the immunoSEQ multiplex PCR assay. What TCRdb holds here is the immuneACCESS table cut down to in-frame rearrangements. Part of the clones is not present; checked against another copy, under half of the missing clones reflect an unresolved V gene, and the others are unexplained. Within this sample are about 1,900,000 clones, with approximately 94% of them counted one time only. The ten largest clonotypes hold roughly 1% of the sample. The sample taken for sequencing was naive CD8+ T cells sorted from blood. According to the study, the label for this sample's cell subset or site signals: CD45RA+CCR7+. All receptors derive from a man aged 18 to 30 in good health.

In its sample, this clone was seen once. The V call is TRBV9, the J call TRBJ1-4, with D unclear. V was cut by 2 bases and J by 8 bases, with 7 bases left in between. Per germline, CDR1 SGDLS and CDR2 YYNGEE. The CDR3 has 12 residues. The chain's CDR3 is CASSVGKEKLFF. CDR3 in DNA: TGTGCCAGCAGCGTGGGGAAAGAAAAACTGTTTTTT. Full variable domain (outside the CDR3, taken from reference TRBV9 and TRBJ1-4): DSGVTQTPKHLITATGQRVTLRCSPRSGDLSVYWYQQSLDQGLQFLIQYYNGEERAKGNILERFSAQQFPDLHSELNLSSLELGDSALYFCASSVGKEKLFFGSGTQLSVL.

The V gene is TRBV5-4, the J gene TRBJ2-5; D might be TRBD1 (5 bases). Germline CDR1 is SGHNT and CDR2 is YYREEE (reference sequence). The CDR3 spans 14 residues. V was pared by 4 bases and J by 0 bases, with 10 bases between. CDR3 coding DNA: TGTGCCAGCAGCCTCGACAGTAACCAAGAGACCCAGTACTTC. It codes for CASSLDSNQETQYF.

The chain joins TRBV27 to TRBJ2-7, with D uncertain. V shed 5 bases and J shed 2 bases, with 13 bases lying between them. The CDR3 sequence is 14 residues long. CDR1 is MNHEY and CDR2 is SMNVEV in the germline V gene (reference sequence). The CDR3 sequence is CASSPTISPYEQYF. The CDR3 nucleotides are TGTGCCAGCAGTCCGACCATAAGCCCCTACGAGCAGTACTTC.

This clone was detected only once. The chain is built from TRBV7-9 and TRBJ2-5, with 8 nucleotides matching TRBD1. The CDR3 sequence is 15 residues long. The V segment lost 7 bases and the J segment 5 bases; nucleotides outside the gene matches: 12. Germline V gene sequence: CDR1 SEHNR, CDR2 FQNEAQ (reference sequence). CDR3 region: CASTSPTGVIETQYF. CDR3 bases: TGTGCCAGCACCTCACCGACAGGGGTAATCGAGACCCAGTACTTC.

As regards this clone: Additional DNA sequences in this sample encode the identical CDR3. The chain is built from TRBV27 and TRBJ2-7; 8 bases are shared with TRBD1. The J segment lost 2 bases and the V segment lost 5 bases, leaving 2 bases of the junction unmatched. The CDR3 has 13 amino acids. Germline assignment: CDR1 MNHEY and CDR2 SMNVEV (reference sequence). The CDR3 bases are TGTGCCAGCAGTCCGACAGGGGCCTACGAGCAGTACTTC. It translates to CASSPTGAYEQYF.

The chain joins TRBV7-6 to TRBJ2-1; TRBD2 agrees at 9 bases. Per the germline V gene, CDR1 is SGHVS and CDR2 is FNYEAQ. CDR3 length: 15 residues. The ends lost 9 bases at V and 9 bases at J; junction bases unmatched: 15. CDR3 DNA: TGTGCCAGTGCTTTGACTAGCGGAGCCTTGATTGAGCAGTTCTTC. Encoded protein: CASALTSGALIEQFF.

The chain employs TRBV5-6 and TRBJ1-1; 7 bases align to TRBD1. The germline V gene encodes CDR1 SGHDT and CDR2 YYEEEE. The CDR3 contains 15 residues. Trimming took 4 bases from V and 1 from J; bases not matched to a gene: 7. CDR3 DNA sequence: TGTGCCAGCAGCACGGGACAGATTGCGAACACTGAAGCTTTCTTT. It translates to CASSTGQIANTEAFF.

This clone was picked up one time. The CDR3: CASSVTGPSSGAFF. CDR3 nucleotide sequence: TGCGCCAGCAGCGTCACGGGACCATCTTCCGGAGCTTTCTTT. V and J are TRBV5-1 and TRBJ1-1, with a tentative D call TRBD1 (5 bases). The CDR3 is made up of 14 amino acids. The germline V gene has CDR1 SGHRS and CDR2 YFSETQ. V was shortened by 4 bases and J by 10 bases, with 20 bases between the two germline ends.

This clone was recorded once. The chain has TRBV28 and TRBJ2-1, with 11 positions matching TRBD2. Per germline, CDR1 MDHEN and CDR2 SYDVKM. V lost 6 bases to trimming and J lost 4 bases; unmatched junction nucleotides: 8. The CDR3 consists of 16 residues. The CDR3 DNA follows: TGTGCCAGCAGGGAACTAGCGGGGGACCCTTACAATGAGCAGTTCTTC. Protein sequence: CASRELAGDPYNEQFF.

The CDR3 is CAISESGGESPTDTQYF. CDR3 sequence (DNA): TGTGCCATCAGTGAGTCTGGCGGGGAGTCCCCCACAGATACGCAGTATTTT. This chain connects TRBV10-3 to TRBJ2-3, with D possibly being TRBD2 (6 bases). The CDR3 contains 17 residues. V was cut by 0 bases and J by 2 bases, with 15 bases left in between. The germline gives CDR1 ENHRY, CDR2 SYGVKD.

This clone has just one count. The sample contains more than one DNA sequence encoding this CDR3. J is TRBJ2-3 and V is TRBV7-6, with 14 bases aligning to TRBD2. The CDR3 is 17 amino acids. V lost 5 bases and J lost 2; bases outside the gene matches: 6. Germline CDR1 is SGHVS and CDR2 is FNYEAQ. CDR3 DNA: TGTGCCAGCAGCCCTGGACTAGCGGGAGGCCTCACAGATACGCAGTATTTT. Protein: CASSPGLAGGLTDTQYF. The whole variable domain, remainder taken from reference TRBV7-6 and TRBJ2-3, is GAGVSQSPRYKVTKRGQDVALRCDPISGHVSLYWYRQALGQGPEFLTYFNYEAQQDKSGLPNDRFSAERPEGSISTLTIQRTEQRDSAMYRCASSPGLAGGLTDTQYFGPGTRLTVL.

The sample holds one count of this clone. The CDR3 sequence: CASSLEDSRDGELFF. In nucleotides, the CDR3 is TGTGCCAGCAGCTTAGAAGACAGTCGTGACGGGGAGCTGTTTTTT. The rearrangement links TRBV7-9 to TRBJ2-2, with D tentatively TRBD1 (5 bases). The CDR3 totals 15 residues. V was shortened by 1 base and J by 7 bases, with 13 bases between the two germline ends. Germline CDR1 and CDR2: SEHNR and FQNEAQ (reference sequence).

As for this clone: Other nucleotide sequences from this sample produce the same CDR3. The J gene is TRBJ2-7, the V gene TRBV5-6, with D possibly TRBD1 on 6 matching bases. Germline CDR1 is SGHDT and CDR2 is YYEEEE. This CDR3 is 12 amino acids long. V dropped 0 bases and J dropped 6 bases, with 7 bases sitting between them. The CDR3 sequence: CASSLGGLEQYF. The DNA for the CDR3 is TGTGCCAGCAGCTTGGGGGGGCTCGAGCAGTACTTC.

The CDR3 DNA reads as TGCGCCAGCAGCCCTTCAGGGAGGGCCTACAATGAGCAGTTCTTC. As protein: CASSPSGRAYNEQFF. The chain combines TRBV5-1 with TRBJ2-1; 7 positions match TRBD2. CDR3 length equals 15 residues. The germline V gene has CDR1 SGHRS and CDR2 YFSETQ. The J segment lost 2 bases and the V segment lost 4 bases, leaving 6 bases of the junction unmatched.

This chain uses TRBV10-2 with TRBJ2-5, with 7 bases that match TRBD1. With V trimmed by 4 bases and J by 5 bases, 7 bases remained unmatched. The germline CDR1 and CDR2 sequences are WSHSY and SAAADI. This CDR3 comprises 14 residues. This chain's CDR3 is CASSVVNRGETQYF. For the CDR3, the DNA is TGCGCCAGCAGTGTAGTGAACAGGGGTGAGACCCAGTACTTC.

The chain recombines TRBV4-1 with TRBJ1-4; no reliable D call. The germline V and J ends were trimmed by 0 bases and 4 bases, with 18 bases remaining between them. The CDR3 contains 18 residues. Looked up from germline, CDR1 is MGHRA and CDR2 is YSYEKL. In DNA form, the CDR3 reads TGCGCCAGCAGCCAAGAAGCTCCTGGGTCGCACCTTAATGAAAAACTGTTTTTT. Amino acid sequence: CASSQEAPGSHLNEKLFF.